This T cell receptor (beta chain) was documented in a study of cytomegalovirus exposure and HLA in healthy donors. The method was immunoSEQ multiplex PCR; TCRdb's version includes in-frame clones alone and lacks a portion of them. The table includes about 220,000 clones, around nine tenths detected once. Trimming cost V 4 bases and J 6 bases, with 15 bases left between them. CDR1 and CDR2 from the germline V gene are LGHNT and FRNRAP. The CDR3 covers 14 residues. Sequencing was carried out using PBMCs. This TCR derives from a woman aged 18 to 35 in good health and CMV-seronegative. The genes are TRBV12-5 and TRBJ1-1, with D possibly TRBD1 on 5 matching bases. In DNA, the CDR3 is TGTGCTAGTGGTTCGGTCGGGGGAGAGGCTGAAGCTTTCTTT. The encoded protein is CASGSVGGEAEAFF. Combining the CDR3 with reference TRBV12-5 and TRBJ1-1 gives the whole variable domain DARVTQTPRHKVTEMGQEVTMRCQPILGHNTVFWYRQTMMQGLELLAYFRNRAPLDDSGMPKDRFSAEMPDATLATLKIQPSEPRDSAVYFCASGSVGGEAEAFFGQGTRLTVV.